These 21 T cell receptor beta chains originate from one sample sequenced in a study of cytomegalovirus exposure and HLA in healthy donors (TCRdb year 2017). Library preparation used the immunoSEQ multiplex PCR assay. A mixture of 60 forward primers for TCR Vbeta segments and 13 reverse primers for TCR Jbeta segments was used in the multiplex PCR. TCRdb carries this immuneACCESS record with in-frame sequences only. Its versions omit some clonotypes, under half of them owing to an unresolved V gene in the studies checked, with the rest unexplained. The sample has some 60,000 clones on record, about 86% of them singletons. Approximately 1.5% of the sample belongs to the ten largest clones. Sequencing was done on a sample of PBMCs. These receptors were taken from a middle-aged man in good health and CMV-seronegative.

This chain connects TRBV27 to TRBJ1-1; D might be TRBD1 (5 bases). V was shortened by 0 bases and J by 2 bases, with 7 bases between the two germline ends. Germline assignment: CDR1 MNHEY and CDR2 SMNVEV (reference sequence). This CDR3 spans 14 amino acids. The CDR3 region has the DNA TGTGCCAGCAGTTTATCCAGGGTTAACACTGAAGCTTTCTTT. It translates to CASSLSRVNTEAFF.

The V and J genes are TRBV7-9 and TRBJ1-2; a possible D gene is TRBD1 (5 bases). The CDR3 is 13 amino acids. V was pared by 2 bases and J by 7 bases, with 11 bases between. Looked up from germline, CDR1 is SEHNR and CDR2 is FQNEAQ (reference sequence). The DNA for the CDR3 is TGTGCCAGCAGCTTAAAGGAGGGGATTGGCTACACCTTC. Translating gives CASSLKEGIGYTF. The full variable domain, its missing parts supplied by reference TRBV7-9 and TRBJ1-2, is DTGVSQNPRHKITKRGQNVTFRCDPISEHNRLYWYRQTLGQGPEFLTYFQNEAQLEKSRLLSDRFSAERPKGSFSTLEIQRTEQGDSAMYLCASSLKEGIGYTFGSGTRLTVV.

The V and J genes are TRBV28 and TRBJ2-1, with no clear D. This CDR3 spans 16 amino acids. The ends were cut back, 4 bases at V and 1 base at J, with 14 bases in the middle. Per germline, CDR1 MDHEN and CDR2 SYDVKM. The CDR3 DNA is TGTGCCAGCAGTTCATTCGCATCACGGTCCTACAATGAGCAGTTCTTC. Its translation: CASSSFASRSYNEQFF.

The V gene is TRBV15, the J gene TRBJ1-5; D is unclear. Looked up from germline, CDR1 is LNHNV and CDR2 is YYDKDF (reference sequence). CDR3 size: 14 residues. Trimming stripped 1 base from V and 1 base from J, with 5 bases between. CDR3 sequence (DNA): TGTGCCACCAGCAGAGGACAAAGCAATCAGCCCCAGCATTTT. Translating gives CATSRGQSNQPQHF.

The rearrangement links TRBV27 to TRBJ2-7; D is perhaps TRBD2 (7 bases). Trimming took 5 bases from V and 6 from J, leaving 14 bases between them. In germline, CDR1 is MNHEY, CDR2 SMNVEV (reference sequence). The CDR3 runs 13 residues. CDR3 nucleotide sequence: TGTGCCAGCAGTCCGATCGGGGGGCCCGAGCAGTACGTC. It codes for CASSPIGGPEQYV.

The sample holds a few counts of this clone. A clone one base away is much larger, so this may be a read error. Other nucleotide sequences from this sample produce the same CDR3. The genes are TRBV2 and TRBJ2-1; D call uncertain. CDR3 length: 12 residues. Per the germline V gene, CDR1 is SNHLY and CDR2 is FYNNEI. In DNA, the CDR3 is TGCGCCAGCACTCGGTCCTACAATGAGCAGTTCTTC. This encodes CASTRSYNEQFF.

This clone was counted a few times. This chain uses TRBV7-9 with TRBJ2-2; possibly TRBD1 for D (7 bases). Germline V gene lookup returns CDR1 SEHNR and CDR2 FQNEAQ (reference sequence). V lost 4 bases, J lost 2 bases, and 20 bases lay in between. CDR3 length equals 18 residues. CDR3 coding DNA: TGTGCCAGCAGCTCAGCGGGCCGGGACAGATCCAACACCGGGGAGCTGTTTTTT. Its translation: CASSSAGRDRSNTGELFF.

This clone has only one observation. This rearrangement joins TRBV2 to TRBJ1-1; D may be TRBD1 (5 bases). This CDR3 region has 15 residues. The V gene's germline CDR1 is SNHLY and CDR2 FYNNEI. With 3 bases removed from V and 1 base from J, the gap between germline ends came to 12 bases. The CDR3 spells CASSDPGGSNTEAFF. CDR3 DNA sequence: TGTGCCAGCAGTGACCCCGGGGGGTCGAACACTGAAGCTTTCTTT. The complete variable domain, with remaining parts taken from reference TRBV2 and TRBJ1-1, reads EPEVTQTPSHQVTQMGQEVILRCVPISNHLYFYWYRQILGQKVEFLVSFYNNEISEKSEIFDDQFSVERPDGSNFTLKIRSTKLEDSAMYFCASSDPGGSNTEAFFGQGTRLTVV.

The chain employs TRBV5-5 and TRBJ1-1; D remains unclear. CDR1 and CDR2 (germline): SGHKS, YYEKEE (reference sequence). The CDR3 is 13 residues long. The V end lost 5 bases, the J end lost 1 base, and 9 bases lay between the germline ends. The CDR3 sequence is CASSSHGNTEAFF. CDR3 DNA: TGTGCCAGCAGTTCTCACGGGAACACTGAAGCTTTCTTT.

J is TRBJ1-5 and V is TRBV6-1, with D tentatively TRBD1 (5 bases). Germline-derived CDR1 and CDR2 are MNHNS and SASEGT. The CDR3 is made up of 14 amino acids. Trimming stripped 3 bases from V and 6 bases from J, with 12 bases between. The CDR3: CASSEGLGGQPQHF. Written as DNA, the CDR3 is TGTGCCAGCAGTGAGGGGTTGGGGGGTCAGCCCCAGCATTTT.

This rearrangement joins TRBV29-1 to TRBJ2-2; possible D gene TRBD1, 6 bases. V was trimmed by 7 bases and J by 2 bases, leaving 11 bases between them. In germline, CDR1 is SQVTM, CDR2 ANQGSEA. The length of the CDR3 is 13 residues. CDR3 DNA sequence: TGCAGCGGCCGGGGACACAACACCGGGGAGCTGTTTTTT. Translation gives CSGRGHNTGELFF.

This chain uses TRBV9 with TRBJ2-1; 8 bases are a match to TRBD1. V was clipped by 0 bases and J by 5 bases; unmatched bases: 7. Germline V gives CDR1 SGDLS, CDR2 YYNGEE. The CDR3 extends over 16 amino acids. The CDR3 DNA reads as TGTGCCAGCAGCGTAGGGACAGGGAGAGTGGACAATGAGCAGTTCTTC. Translated: CASSVGTGRVDNEQFF.

The V gene is TRBV7-9, the J gene TRBJ1-2; 12 bases are a match to TRBD1. This CDR3 is built from 17 residues. V shed 5 bases, J shed 2 bases, and the junction held 9 bases outside the gene matches. Germline loops: CDR1 SEHNR, CDR2 FQNEAQ (reference sequence). The chain's CDR3 is CASSLESGTGGNYGYTF. In DNA, the CDR3 is TGTGCCAGCAGCCTCGAATCCGGGACAGGGGGCAACTATGGCTACACCTTC.

The V and J genes are TRBV4-1 and TRBJ1-5; TRBD1 might be the D (5 bases). The CDR3 is made up of 15 amino acids. Trimming cost V 0 bases and J 6 bases, with 12 bases left between them. Germline assignment: CDR1 MGHRA and CDR2 YSYEKL. The DNA for the CDR3 is TGCGCCAGCAGCCAAGATCTGCGACAGAGTCAGCCCCAGCATTTT. Translation: CASSQDLRQSQPQHF.

The chain employs TRBV9 and TRBJ2-3; TRBD2 might be the D (7 bases). The CDR3 length is 17 residues. V dropped 0 bases and J dropped 0 bases, with 14 bases sitting between them. The germline V gene encodes CDR1 SGDLS and CDR2 YYNGEE. The CDR3 DNA reads TGTGCCAGCAGCGTAGTGGGAGGGGGGGGAAGCACAGATACGCAGTATTTT. It encodes CASSVVGGGGSTDTQYF.

The genes are TRBV30 and TRBJ2-6; TRBD1 aligns across 7 bases. The CDR3 has 15 residues. Per germline, CDR1 GTSNPN and CDR2 SVGIG (reference sequence). V gave up 8 bases and J gave up 0 bases; unmatched junction bases: 7. The CDR3 DNA reads TGTGCCACCGGACAGGCCGACTCTGGGGCCAACGTCCTGACTTTC. Amino acids: CATGQADSGANVLTF.

This sequence joins TRBV28 and TRBJ2-2; 7 bases align to TRBD1. CDR1 is MDHEN and CDR2 is SYDVKM in the germline V gene. The CDR3 covers 16 residues. V shed 7 bases, J shed 0 bases, and the junction held 8 bases outside the gene matches. In DNA, the CDR3 is TGTGCCAGCACCACGGGACAGCCAGCGAACACCGGGGAGCTGTTTTTT. This sequence encodes CASTTGQPANTGELFF.

This chain joins TRBV5-4 and TRBJ2-1; 9 nucleotides align to TRBD2. The V and J ends lost 4 bases and 7 bases, in that order; junction bases with no gene match: 9. The germline gives CDR1 SGHNT, CDR2 YYREEE (reference sequence). The CDR3 has 15 residues. This CDR3 is CASSLGRGGGNEQFF. Written as DNA, the CDR3 is TGTGCCAGCAGCCTCGGGCGGGGGGGCGGGAATGAGCAGTTCTTC. Combining the CDR3 with reference TRBV5-4 and TRBJ2-1 gives the whole variable domain ETGVTQSPTHLIKTRGQQVTLRCSSQSGHNTVSWYQQALGQGPQFIFQYYREEENGRGNFPPRFSGLQFPNYSSELNVNALELDDSALYLCASSLGRGGGNEQFFGPGTRLTVL.

This clone has just a few counts. This sequence joins TRBV4-3 and TRBJ1-4; TRBD1 matches 9 bases. The CDR3 is 16 amino acids. Germline V gene lookup returns CDR1 LGHNA and CDR2 YSLEER. The trim removed 0 bases at V and 8 bases at J, leaving 7 bases unmatched. This chain's CDR3 is CASSQDAGTGSEKLFF. The CDR3 DNA reads TGCGCCAGCAGCCAAGACGCCGGGACAGGGTCCGAAAAACTGTTTTTT.

The rearrangement joins TRBV2 to TRBJ2-5, with D possibly being TRBD2 (7 bases). The end of the DNA aligns better with TRBJ2-7, so the J call may be wrong. Germline V lookup: CDR1 SNHLY, CDR2 FYNNEI. The CDR3 spans 16 residues. The CDR3 DNA sequence: TGTGCCAGCAGTGAATTGGGCAGGGGAGGGTCCTACGAGCAGTACTTC. This translates into CASSELGRGGSYEQYF.

This clone has only one observation. The chain uses TRBV27 and TRBJ2-2, with 14 positions matching TRBD2. The CDR3 is 17 amino acids. Trimming at V came to 6 bases and at J to 3 bases, leaving 6 bases not matched to a gene. Per the germline V gene, CDR1 is MNHEY and CDR2 is SMNVEV (reference sequence). The CDR3 DNA follows: TGTGCCAGCAGCTTGACTAGCGGGGGGGCCCACACCGGGGAGCTGTTTTTT. Residues: CASSLTSGGAHTGELFF.